The sequence of this T cell receptor beta chain was determined in a study of T cell changes during pregnancy in multiple sclerosis. V was pared by 4 bases and J by 3 bases, with 3 bases of the junction left unmatched. The CDR3 has 13 amino acids. The germline gives CDR1 SGHRS, CDR2 YFSETQ. Profiled with immunoSEQ multiplex PCR; TCRdb holds only in-frame clones, not every one. Here the sample spans 30,000 to 45,000 clones, approximately 90% being singletons. This sequence was found in a female donor with multiple sclerosis, enrolled in a pregnancy study. Specimen: CD4+ T cells from peripheral blood mononuclear cells, collected in the third trimester of pregnancy. This chain joins TRBV5-1 and TRBJ1-2; the match to TRBD1 covers 7 bases. The CDR3 coding sequence is TGCGCCAGCAGCATGGGACAGTACTATGGCTACACCTTC. Translation: CASSMGQYYGYTF. Full variable domain (missing parts from reference TRBV5-1 and TRBJ1-2): KAGVTQTPRYLIKTRGQQVTLSCSPISGHRSVSWYQQTPGQGLQFLFEYFSETQRNKGNFPGRFSGRQFSNSRSEMNVSTLELGDSALYLCASSMGQYYGYTFGSGTRLTVV.